One and the same sample provided the 30 T cell receptor beta chains below, sequenced in a study of T cell responses to AZD1222 COVID-19 vaccine. Profiled with immunoSEQ multiplex PCR; TCRdb holds only in-frame clones, not every one. Of roughly 90,000 clones listed, 65% to 90% are singletons. Sequenced here: peripheral blood, sampled on day 0 of AZD1222 vaccination. These receptor sequences come from an adult in good health.

The V gene is TRBV5-1, the J gene TRBJ1-2; D is ambiguous. CDR3 length: 15 amino acids. From germline, CDR1 is SGHRS and CDR2 YFSETQ. Trimming stripped 0 bases from V and 1 base from J, with 10 bases between. Written as DNA, the CDR3 is TGCGCCAGCAGCTTGGCCTTAGGGAGTAACTATGGCTACACCTTC. Residues: CASSLALGSNYGYTF.

This chain connects TRBV30 to TRBJ2-7; D not certain. Trimming pared 4 bases from V and 2 bases from J, leaving 15 bases between. Germline CDR1 is GTSNPN and CDR2 is SVGIG (reference sequence). The CDR3 is 14 residues long. CDR3 loop: CAWTYGVGPYEQYF. The DNA for the CDR3 is TGTGCCTGGACCTATGGGGTCGGCCCCTACGAGCAGTACTTC. The full variable domain, with the rest looked up from reference TRBV30 and TRBJ2-7, is SQTIHQWPATLVQPVGSPLSLECTVEGTSNPNLYWYRQAAGRGLQLLFYSVGIGQISSEVPQNLSASRPQDRQFILSSKKLLLSDSGFYLCAWTYGVGPYEQYFGPGTRLTVT.

The chain employs TRBV10-3 and TRBJ1-5; tentative D call: TRBD1 (6 bases). This CDR3 has 13 residues. The germline V and J ends were trimmed by 10 bases and 5 bases, with 15 bases remaining between them. Germline V gene sequence: CDR1 ENHRY, CDR2 SYGVKD. The CDR3 bases are TGTGCCACCAAGGACAGCCCCGATCAGCCCCAGCATTTT. Translation gives CATKDSPDQPQHF.

The chain uses TRBV10-2 and TRBJ2-7; 9 nucleotides match TRBD2. CDR1 and CDR2 (germline): WSHSY, SAAADI. The CDR3 loop spans 15 amino acids. V shed 1 base, J shed 3 bases, and the junction held 4 bases outside the gene matches. The CDR3 reads CASSEWSGGLYEQYF. CDR3 sequence (DNA): TGCGCCAGCAGTGAGTGGAGCGGGGGGCTCTACGAGCAGTACTTC.

This chain links TRBV19 with TRBJ2-3, with 8 bases that match TRBD1. The germline CDR1 and CDR2 sequences are LNHDA and SQIVND (reference sequence). V was pared by 9 bases and J by 5 bases, with 7 bases of the junction left unmatched. The CDR3 contains 13 residues. CDR3 nucleotide sequence: TGTGCCAGCGAAGAACAGGGGGGAGATACGCAGTATTTT. Protein: CASEEQGGDTQYF.

The V gene is TRBV6-5, the J gene TRBJ2-3, with D unresolved. V shed 6 bases and J shed 1 base, with 11 bases lying between them. CDR1 and CDR2 from the germline V gene are MNHEY and SVGAGI. The CDR3 extends over 14 amino acids. As DNA, the CDR3 is TGTGCCAGCAGGGTCCCAGGAGGCACAGATACGCAGTATTTT. Its protein product is CASRVPGGTDTQYF.

The chain carries TRBV5-1 and TRBJ2-2, with D perhaps being TRBD1 or TRBD2 (5 bases each). V lost 2 bases and J lost 8, with 19 bases in between. Germline V gene sequence: CDR1 SGHRS, CDR2 YFSETQ. This CDR3 comprises 16 residues. In DNA form, the CDR3 reads TGCGCCAGCAGCTTCTCTCCCGCCGGGGCAGGGGGGGAGCTGTTTTTT. Translating it yields CASSFSPAGAGGELFF.

This chain links TRBV7-6 with TRBJ1-1; no clear D. This CDR3 has 15 amino acids. The V end lost 10 bases, the J end lost 1 base, and 19 bases lay between the germline ends. From germline, CDR1 is SGHVS and CDR2 FNYEAQ. CDR3 coding DNA: TGTGCCACCCATATGCCCCCGGACGGGAACACTGAAGCTTTCTTT. Protein sequence: CATHMPPDGNTEAFF.

V is TRBV7-9 and J is TRBJ2-7; 7 positions match TRBD2. Germline V gene sequence: CDR1 SEHNR, CDR2 FQNEAQ (reference sequence). The J segment lost 0 bases and the V segment lost 1 base, leaving 3 bases of the junction unmatched. This CDR3 region has 15 residues. The CDR3 sequence: CASSLEAGSSYEQYF. The CDR3 region has the DNA TGTGCCAGCAGCTTAGAAGCGGGGAGCTCCTACGAGCAGTACTTC.

This chain connects TRBV7-9 to TRBJ2-7, with 9 bases identical to TRBD1. The CDR3 loop spans 12 amino acids. Germline V gene lookup returns CDR1 SEHNR and CDR2 FQNEAQ (reference sequence). In DNA, the CDR3 is TGTGCTAGCCGGGACAGGGACTACGAGCAGTACTTC. It specifies CASRDRDYEQYF.

V and J are TRBV7-9 and TRBJ2-7; D possibly corresponds to TRBD2 (6 bases). Trimming removed 5 bases from V and 4 bases from J, with 9 bases in between. CDR1 is SEHNR and CDR2 is FQNEAQ in the germline V gene (reference sequence). The CDR3 has 12 residues. In DNA, the CDR3 is TGTGCCAGCAGCCCGGGGGAATACGAGCAGTACTTC. Its translation: CASSPGEYEQYF.

This clone was seen once. The rearrangement joins TRBV2 to TRBJ1-5; TRBD1 aligns across 9 bases. The germline V gene has CDR1 SNHLY and CDR2 FYNNEI. J was trimmed by 5 bases and V by 5 bases; bases with no gene match: 7. The length of the CDR3 is 15 residues. CDR3 sequence: CASSNRGRGDQPQHF. CDR3 coding DNA: TGTGCCAGCAGTAACAGGGGGCGCGGGGATCAGCCCCAGCATTTT.

The rearrangement links TRBV19 to TRBJ1-5, with 9 bases lining up with TRBD1. CDR1 is LNHDA and CDR2 is SQIVND in the germline V gene (reference sequence). CDR3 length equals 13 residues. The V and J ends lost 9 bases and 2 bases, in that order; junction bases with no gene match: 2. In nucleotides, the CDR3 is TGTGCCAGCAGGACAGGGGGCAATCAGCCCCAGCATTTT. Encoded protein: CASRTGGNQPQHF.

V gene TRBV5-4 combines with J gene TRBJ2-2, with D possibly being TRBD1 (5 bases). V was shortened by 4 bases and J by 7 bases, with 17 bases between the two germline ends. The germline V gene has CDR1 SGHNT and CDR2 YYREEE (reference sequence). The length of the CDR3 is 15 residues. This CDR3 is CASSGTSGFGGELFF. CDR3 bases: TGTGCCAGCAGCGGAACGTCAGGGTTCGGCGGGGAGCTGTTTTTT.

V usage is TRBV2 and J usage is TRBJ2-3, with D perhaps matching TRBD2 (5 bases). CDR3 size: 13 residues. Trimming took off 5 bases at V and 6 bases at J, with 12 bases between the two ends. Germline CDR1 is SNHLY and CDR2 is FYNNEI. This CDR3 reads CASSQTLVDTQYF. The CDR3 nucleotides are TGTGCCAGCAGTCAGACACTAGTGGATACGCAGTATTTT.

This clone was seen a few times. The chain carries TRBV5-6 and TRBJ2-5; a weak D match, TRBD2 (5 bases). Trimming removed 4 bases from V and 1 base from J, with 17 bases in between. CDR1 and CDR2 from the germline V gene are SGHDT and YYEEEE. There are 16 residues in the CDR3. The CDR3 is CASSPPWASPQETQYF. DNA for the CDR3: TGTGCCAGCAGCCCGCCCTGGGCTAGCCCCCAAGAGACCCAGTACTTC.

In DNA, the CDR3 is TGTGCCAGCAGCCAAGATCGCACCTCTGGGGCCAACGTCCTGACTTTC. Residues: CASSQDRTSGANVLTF. This chain links TRBV3-1 (or the pseudogene TRBV3-2) with TRBJ2-6, with D hard to call. CDR1 is LGHDT and CDR2 is YNNKEL in the germline V gene (reference sequence). V was shortened by 0 bases and J by 0 bases, with 6 bases between the two germline ends. The CDR3 covers 16 residues.

This chain uses TRBV7-8 with TRBJ2-7, with 9 bases that match TRBD1. Trimming removed 1 base from V and 0 bases from J; junction bases left unmatched: 7. Germline CDR1 and CDR2: SGHVS and FQNEAQ. This CDR3 is built from 17 residues. As DNA, the CDR3 is TGTGCCAGCAGCTTAGGGGACAGGGCCCCTAACTCCTACGAGCAGTACTTC. Its protein product is CASSLGDRAPNSYEQYF. Filled out from reference TRBV7-8 and TRBJ2-7, the complete variable domain reads GAGVSQSPRYKVAKRGQDVALRCDPISGHVSLFWYQQALGQGPEFLTYFQNEAQLDKSGLPSDRFFAERPEGSVSTLKIQRTQQEDSAVYLCASSLGDRAPNSYEQYFGPGTRLTVT.

The chain has TRBV10-2 and TRBJ2-7; D unresolved. The ends were cut back, 10 bases at V and 5 bases at J, with 12 bases in the middle. The CDR3 length is 11 residues. CDR1 WSHSY and CDR2 SAAADI come from the germline V gene. The CDR3: CATSISDEQYF. The DNA of the CDR3 is TGCGCCACCAGCATATCGGACGAGCAGTACTTC.

This chain links TRBV12-3 or TRBV12-4 with TRBJ1-1; D is unresolved. The CDR3 sequence is 12 residues long. Trimming removed 6 bases from V and 6 bases from J, with 11 bases in between. CDR3 bases: TGTGCCAGCAGCCCCTATCGGGCTGAAGCTTTCTTT. Translation gives CASSPYRAEAFF.

To note about this clone: The same CDR3 is also encoded by other DNA sequences in this sample. The V and J genes are TRBV12-3 or TRBV12-4 and TRBJ1-1; no reliable D call. The germline V and J ends were trimmed by 1 base and 5 bases, with 5 bases remaining between them. The CDR3 extends over 12 amino acids. CDR3 DNA: TGTGCCAGCAGTTTAGTTGGAACTGAAGCTTTCTTT. Protein product: CASSLVGTEAFF.

The J gene is TRBJ2-7, the V gene TRBV11-2; 7 positions match TRBD1. CDR1 is SGHAT and CDR2 is FQNNGV in the germline V gene. V lost 4 bases to trimming and J lost 2 bases; unmatched junction nucleotides: 8. This CDR3 spans 15 amino acids. CDR3 amino acids: CASSSYRGLAYEQYF. The CDR3 nucleotides read TGTGCCAGCAGCTCATACAGGGGATTGGCCTACGAGCAGTACTTC.

This clone was counted a single time. The chain couples TRBV5-1 to TRBJ1-5; TRBD1 matches at 10 bases. Germline V gives CDR1 SGHRS, CDR2 YFSETQ. Germline trimming cut 4 bases from V and 7 bases from J; bases unmatched to any gene: 8. The CDR3 covers 15 residues. CDR3 bases: TGCGCCAGCAGCATCGGGACAGGGGAACGACAGCCCCAGCATTTT. Translation gives CASSIGTGERQPQHF. The full variable domain, in which reference TRBV5-1 and TRBJ1-5 provide the parts outside the CDR3, is KAGVTQTPRYLIKTRGQQVTLSCSPISGHRSVSWYQQTPGQGLQFLFEYFSETQRNKGNFPGRFSGRQFSNSRSEMNVSTLELGDSALYLCASSIGTGERQPQHFGDGTRLSIL.

The rearrangement joins TRBV6-2 or TRBV6-3 to TRBJ1-1; D call uncertain. Trimming took 1 base from V and 6 from J, leaving 9 bases between them. CDR1 MNHEY and CDR2 SVGEGT come from the germline V gene. The CDR3 covers 13 residues. CDR3 loop: CASSYYEGSEAFF. The CDR3 coding sequence is TGTGCCAGCAGTTACTACGAGGGCTCTGAAGCTTTCTTT.

This rearrangement joins TRBV7-2 to TRBJ1-6; 8 bases match TRBD1. From germline, CDR1 is SGHTA and CDR2 FQGNSA. The CDR3 loop spans 14 amino acids. With 5 bases clipped from V and 10 bases from J, the junction kept 7 bases outside the gene matches. Written as DNA, the CDR3 is TGTGCCAGCAGCGAAGACAGGGGACGGTCACCCCTCCACTTT. This encodes CASSEDRGRSPLHF.

The CDR3 DNA sequence: TGTGCCAGTAGTATTAACAGCATGAACACTGAAGCTTTCTTT. This gives the protein CASSINSMNTEAFF. The chain couples TRBV19 to TRBJ1-1, with unresolved D. The CDR3 sequence is 14 residues long. The V end was cut by 3 bases, the J end by 0 bases, with 8 bases between. Germline values: CDR1 LNHDA, CDR2 SQIVND (reference sequence).

The chain employs TRBV6-6 and TRBJ2-7; 8 bases match TRBD2. The CDR3 runs to 15 residues. Germline V gene sequence: CDR1 MNHNY, CDR2 SVGAGI (reference sequence). V was pared by 2 bases and J by 3 bases, with 6 bases of the junction left unmatched. CDR3 loop: CASSYTAGVIYEQYF. The CDR3 DNA is TGTGCCAGCAGTTACACAGCGGGAGTTATCTACGAGCAGTACTTC.

V gene TRBV19 combines with J gene TRBJ1-6; D perhaps matches TRBD1 (5 bases). Germline V gene data show CDR1 as LNHDA and CDR2 as SQIVND (reference sequence). The CDR3 is 15 amino acids. Trimming left V 6 bases short and J 3 bases short, with 12 bases between. This chain's CDR3 is CASSQGLGYNSPLHF. The CDR3 DNA follows: TGTGCCAGTAGCCAGGGACTCGGCTATAATTCACCCCTCCACTTT.

The genes are TRBV7-2 and TRBJ1-1; D unclear. Trimming left V 3 bases short and J 8 bases short, with 7 bases between. Germline CDR1 SGHTA, CDR2 FQGNSA. The CDR3 sequence is 11 residues long. CDR3 sequence: CASSFATEAFF. In DNA form, the CDR3 reads TGTGCCAGCAGCTTCGCGACCGAAGCTTTCTTT.

The chain carries TRBV11-2 and TRBJ2-2, with TRBD1 as a possible D gene (6 bases). The V end lost 0 bases, the J end lost 5 bases, and 16 bases lay between the germline ends. CDR3 length: 17 amino acids. Looked up from germline, CDR1 is SGHAT and CDR2 is FQNNGV. In DNA form, the CDR3 reads TGTGCCAGCAGCTTAGAGCTTACAGGGCGGAGAACCGGGGAGCTGTTTTTT. Translation gives CASSLELTGRRTGELFF. Variable domain in full (rest from reference TRBV11-2 and TRBJ2-2): EAGVAQSPRYKIIEKRQSVAFWCNPISGHATLYWYQQILGQGPKLLIQFQNNGVVDDSQLPKDRFSAERLKGVDSTLKIQPAKLEDSAVYLCASSLELTGRRTGELFFGEGSRLTVL.